This T cell receptor beta chain derives from a study of CD8 T cells in Susac syndrome. With random hexamers, reverse transcription was performed on roughly 0.45 to 1 ug of RNA. Each CDR3 protein gets one entry after TCRdb re-called the immunoSEQ multiplex PCR reads with MiXCR. The sample shows 130,000 or so distinct CDR3 sequences, about 93% of them seen only once. CDR3 size: 13 residues. Between the trimmed V and J ends, which lost 5 bases and 7 bases, there was a span of 17 bases. Germline V gene lookup returns CDR1 DFQATT and CDR2 SNEGSKA (reference sequence). The sequenced sample was CD8+ T cells from PBMCs. This sequence was found in a human donor with multiple sclerosis. The rearrangement links TRBV20-1 to TRBJ1-1; tentatively, D is TRBD1 (5 bases). The CDR3 protein is CSAAQGHYLEAFF. The CDR3, as DNA: TGCAGTGCTGCCCAAGGACATTACCTTGAAGCTTTCTTT.